Each of the 10 T cell receptor beta chains below was sequenced from the same sample in a study of T cell responses to AZD1222 COVID-19 vaccine. Sequencing used immunoSEQ multiplex PCR; TCRdb keeps in-frame clones, though not all of them. The profile shows some 130,000 clones, around nine tenths of them singletons. The source material was peripheral blood, sampled on day 0 of AZD1222 vaccination. All receptors come from an adult in good health.

This sequence joins TRBV4-2 and TRBJ2-1; 10 nucleotides align to TRBD2. Trimming at V came to 4 bases and at J to 13 bases, leaving 10 bases not matched to a gene. CDR1 and CDR2 (germline): LGHNA, YNFKEQ. The CDR3 is made up of 14 amino acids. CDR3 DNA sequence: TGTGCCAGCAGCCCCCCAGAAGGACTAGCGGAACAGTTCTTC. Its protein product is CASSPPEGLAEQFF.

The chain links TRBV7-2 to TRBJ1-2, with 7 bases fitting TRBD1. Trimming at V came to 5 bases and at J to 2 bases, leaving 2 bases not matched to a gene. The germline V gene encodes CDR1 SGHTA and CDR2 FQGNSA. The CDR3 length is 13 residues. CDR3 amino acids: CASSQTGNYGYTF. For the CDR3, the DNA is TGTGCCAGCAGCCAGACAGGGAACTATGGCTACACCTTC.

The chain uses TRBV5-6 and TRBJ2-7, with D tentatively TRBD1 (6 bases). The germline V gene has CDR1 SGHDT and CDR2 YYEEEE. V shed 0 bases and J shed 5 bases, with 12 bases lying between them. The CDR3 runs 14 residues. This chain's CDR3 is CASSLARGSDEQYF. The CDR3 bases are TGTGCCAGCAGCTTGGCGAGGGGGAGCGACGAGCAGTACTTC.

The chain employs TRBV29-1 and TRBJ1-1; D gene unclear. V lost 5 bases to trimming and J lost 1 base, with 5 bases between them. The CDR3 consists of 11 residues. Germline values: CDR1 SQVTM, CDR2 ANQGSEA. The CDR3 DNA reads TGCAGCGTTATAGCGAACACTGAAGCTTTCTTT. It is translated as CSVIANTEAFF.

This clone was observed a single time. The CDR3 loop is CATSRLGSGDLNTEAFF. CDR3 DNA sequence: TGTGCCACCAGCAGACTGGGATCCGGGGACTTGAACACTGAAGCTTTCTTT. J is TRBJ1-1 and V is TRBV15, with a possible D match to TRBD1 (5 bases). Trimming took off 2 bases at V and 0 bases at J, with 16 bases between the two ends. Germline CDR1 is LNHNV and CDR2 is YYDKDF (reference sequence). CDR3 length equals 17 residues.

This clone has a single count. One junction end disagrees with the germline gene, perhaps due to a read error. Other DNA sequences within the sample encode an identical CDR3. The J gene is TRBJ1-5, the V gene TRBV28, with 12 bases that match TRBD1. The CDR3 runs to 18 residues. Germline-derived CDR1 and CDR2 are MDHEN and SYDVKM. The CDR3 DNA reads as TGTGCCAGCGTACCCGGGACAGGGGGCTTGGTTGGCAATCAGCCACAGCATTTT. This translates into CASVPGTGGLVGNQPQHF.

The rearrangement uses TRBV30 and TRBJ1-4; a possible D gene is TRBD1 (6 bases). This CDR3 is built from 12 residues. CDR1 and CDR2 (germline): GTSNPN, SVGIG (reference sequence). The V end lost 5 bases, the J end lost 8 bases, and 12 bases lay between the germline ends. CDR3 DNA: TGTGCCTGGTCGGACAGTGGGGAAAAACTGTTTTTT. It yields the protein CAWSDSGEKLFF. The whole variable domain, remainder taken from reference TRBV30 and TRBJ1-4, is SQTIHQWPATLVQPVGSPLSLECTVEGTSNPNLYWYRQAAGRGLQLLFYSVGIGQISSEVPQNLSASRPQDRQFILSSKKLLLSDSGFYLCAWSDSGEKLFFGSGTQLSVL.

V is TRBV10-3 and J is TRBJ1-1; no definite D call. The CDR3 contains 13 residues. CDR1 is ENHRY and CDR2 is SYGVKD in the germline V gene. V lost 5 bases to trimming and J lost 1 base, with 8 bases between them. CDR3 region: CAISTGPNTEAFF. CDR3 coding DNA: TGTGCCATCAGTACCGGGCCGAACACTGAAGCTTTCTTT.

V gene TRBV2 combines with J gene TRBJ1-4, with no clear D. The CDR3 is 13 residues long. Germline V gives CDR1 SNHLY, CDR2 FYNNEI. The V and J ends lost 0 bases and 9 bases respectively, with 8 bases between them. The chain's CDR3 is CASSEAGSQKLFF. CDR3 sequence (DNA): TGTGCCAGCAGTGAAGCGGGGAGTCAAAAACTGTTTTTT.

The rearrangement links TRBV28 to TRBJ2-1, with D unclear. The V gene's germline CDR1 is MDHEN and CDR2 SYDVKM. CDR3 length equals 17 residues. V shed 5 bases and J shed 0 bases, with 17 bases lying between them. Here the CDR3 reads CASSPIAALSSYNEQFF. The DNA for the CDR3 is TGTGCCAGCAGTCCCATTGCGGCTTTGAGCTCCTACAATGAGCAGTTCTTC.